This T cell receptor beta chain was captured in a study of T-cell memory formation after mild COVID-19. Overall study context: Across donors, TCR clusters were largely donor specific.

This clonotype showed up just a few times. Its antigen is unknown. TCRdb fed the 5' RACE reads into MiXCR, producing one record per CDR3 protein. The sample yields 200,000 to 250,000 distinct CDR3 sequences, approximately 10% seen once. Per the germline V gene, CDR1 is SGHRS and CDR2 is YFSETQ. V lost 3 bases and J lost 1; bases outside the gene matches: 5. The CDR3 sequence is 16 residues long. Regarding the study as a whole: Memory cells collected pre-infection included some clones that later responded, suggesting cross-reactive memory joined.

The sequence was collected from a young man who had mild COVID-19 (a few samples of this study predate the infection). Cell type and time point are not known. This rearrangement joins TRBV5-1 to TRBJ2-3; 10 bases are shared with TRBD2. The sequencing sample was made of PBMCs or a T cell subset sorted from them (not recorded which). The CDR3 DNA reads TGCGCCAGCAGCTGGACCAGCGGGGGGGGCACAGATACGCAGTATTTT. The encoded protein is CASSWTSGGGTDTQYF.